This is a list of T cell receptor beta chains from one sample in a study of T cell repertoires in cytomegalovirus infection. MiXCR, applied by TCRdb to the reads, yields one record per CDR3 protein. The sample records approximately 750,000 distinct CDR3 sequences, under 40% being singletons. The source material was PBMCs. Source of these receptors: a human donor in good health (CMV status not recorded). Some clones in this sample may be carry-over from other donors' samples. Each CDR3 is given with its conserved first and last residue. D genes are given only for firm matches. Some rows have no size entry. The others give once, few or many, or a class for an expanded clone.

TRBJ2-1 | TRBD2 | TRBV4-1 | - | CAGSARLAGNNEQFF | TGCGCCGGCAGCGCCCGACTAGCGGGGAATAATGAGCAGTTCTTC
TRBJ1-6 | - | TRBV28 | once | CASSYPGAANSPLHF | TGTGCCAGCAGTTACCCCGGGGCGGCAAATTCACCCCTCCACTTT
TRBJ2-2 | - | TRBV6-8 | few | CASSQLTPNTGELFF | TGTGCCAGCAGTCAGCTGACACCGAACACCGGGGAGCTGTTTTTT
TRBJ1-2 | - | TRBV6-1 | - | CASSEAGSEPGYGYTF | TGTGCCAGCAGTGAAGCGGGGAGTGAGCCGGGGTATGGCTACACCTTC
TRBJ1-2 | TRBD1 | TRBV10-2 | few | CASRGQGVDGYTF | TGCGCCAGCAGGGGACAGGGAGTGGATGGCTACACCTTC
TRBJ2-5 | TRBD2 | TRBV7-2 | - | CASSLGQVAGGRETQYF | TGTGCCAGCAGCTTAGGACAGGTAGCGGGGGGGCGAGAGACCCAGTACTTC
TRBJ2-3 | TRBD2 | TRBV7-3 | once | CASSSTSGGARGAQYF | TGTGCCAGCAGCTCCACTAGCGGGGGGGCCCGGGGGGCGCAGTATTTT
TRBJ2-3 | - | TRBV12-5 | - | CASGLSTKESDTQYF | TGTGCTAGTGGTTTGTCCACAAAGGAGTCGGATACGCAGTATTTT
TRBJ1-4 | - | TRBV9 | once | CASSVGGTNEKLFF | TGTGCCAGCAGCGTAGGAGGGACTAATGAAAAACTGTTTTTT
TRBJ1-4 | - | TRBV6-6 | - | CAITHSPGEKLFF | TGTGCCATCACACACTCGCCGGGTGAAAAACTGTTTTTT
TRBJ2-5 | - | TRBV11-2 | many | CASSLVGAEETQYF | TGTGCCAGCAGCTTAGTTGGGGCAGAAGAGACCCAGTACTTC
TRBJ2-3 | - | TRBV2 | - | CASSEGDHTQYF | TGTGCCAGCAGTGAAGGGGACCATACGCAGTATTTT
TRBJ2-6 | - | TRBV27 | - | CASRGRGANVLTF | TGTGCCAGCAGGGGCAGGGGGGCCAACGTCCTGACTTTC
TRBJ1-2 | TRBD1 | TRBV20-1 | - | CSASTPSTGVNYGYTF | TGCAGTGCTAGCACTCCCTCTACAGGGGTTAACTATGGCTACACCTTC
TRBJ2-5 | - | TRBV24-1 | - | CATSAPQQTQYF | TGTGCCACCAGTGCCCCCCAGCAGACCCAGTACTTC
TRBJ2-7 | - | TRBV5-5 | few | CASRLQGATYEQYF | TGTGCCAGCAGGTTACAGGGTGCTACCTACGAGCAGTACTTC
TRBJ2-2 | - | TRBV19 | few | CASRGWGADTGELFF | TGTGCCAGTAGGGGGTGGGGGGCCGACACCGGGGAGCTGTTTTTT
TRBJ1-2 | TRBD1 | TRBV28 | few | CASSTPQRGRRYGYTF | TGTGCCAGCAGTACCCCCCAGAGGGGGCGACGCTATGGCTACACCTTC
TRBJ1-1 | - | TRBV13 | - | CASSLGRLRMNTEAFF | TGTGCCAGCAGCTTAGGCCGGCTGCGAATGAACACTGAAGCTTTCTTT
TRBJ2-1 | - | TRBV20-1 | - | CSAEGGPNNEQFF | TGCAGTGCCGAGGGAGGTCCGAACAATGAGCAGTTCTTC